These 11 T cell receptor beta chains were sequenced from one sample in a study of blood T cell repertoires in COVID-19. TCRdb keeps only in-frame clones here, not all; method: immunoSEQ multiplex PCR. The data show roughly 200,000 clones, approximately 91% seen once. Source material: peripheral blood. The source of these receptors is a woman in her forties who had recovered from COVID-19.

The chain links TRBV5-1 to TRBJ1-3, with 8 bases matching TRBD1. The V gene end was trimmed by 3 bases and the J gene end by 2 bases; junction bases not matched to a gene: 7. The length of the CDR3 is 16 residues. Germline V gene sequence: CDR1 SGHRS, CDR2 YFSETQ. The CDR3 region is CASSSKTGVAGNTIYF. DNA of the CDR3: TGCGCCAGCAGCTCCAAGACAGGGGTGGCTGGAAACACCATATATTTT.

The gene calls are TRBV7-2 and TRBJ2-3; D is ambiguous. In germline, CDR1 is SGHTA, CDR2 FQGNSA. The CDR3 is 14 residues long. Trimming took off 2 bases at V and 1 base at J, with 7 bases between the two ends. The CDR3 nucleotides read TGTGCCAGCAGCTTATCCGCAGGCACAGATACGCAGTATTTT. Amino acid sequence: CASSLSAGTDTQYF.

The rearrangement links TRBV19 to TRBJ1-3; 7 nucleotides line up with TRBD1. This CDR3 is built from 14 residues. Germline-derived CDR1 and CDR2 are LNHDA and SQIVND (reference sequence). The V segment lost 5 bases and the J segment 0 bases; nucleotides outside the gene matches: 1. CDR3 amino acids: CASSWTGSGNTIYF. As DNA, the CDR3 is TGTGCCAGTAGTTGGACAGGCTCTGGAAACACCATATATTTT.

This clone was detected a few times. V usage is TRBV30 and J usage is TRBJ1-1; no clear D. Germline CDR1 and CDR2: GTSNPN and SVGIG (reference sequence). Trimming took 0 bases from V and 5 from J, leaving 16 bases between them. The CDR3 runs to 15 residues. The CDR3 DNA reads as TGTGCCTGGAGTGTACTCGGGAGGGAGAAGACTGAAGCTTTCTTT. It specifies CAWSVLGREKTEAFF.

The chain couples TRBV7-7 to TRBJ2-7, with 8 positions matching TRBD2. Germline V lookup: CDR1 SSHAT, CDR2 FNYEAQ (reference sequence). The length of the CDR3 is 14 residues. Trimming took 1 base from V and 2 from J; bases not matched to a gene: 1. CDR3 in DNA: TGTGCCAGCAGCTTAGAAGCGGGAGCCTACGAGCAGTACTTC. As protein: CASSLEAGAYEQYF. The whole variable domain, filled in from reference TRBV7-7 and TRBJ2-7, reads GAGVSQSPRYKVTKRGQDVTLRCDPISSHATLYWYQQALGQGPEFLTYFNYEAQPDKSGLPSDRFSAERPEGSISTLTIQRTEQRDSAMYRCASSLEAGAYEQYFGPGTRLTVT.

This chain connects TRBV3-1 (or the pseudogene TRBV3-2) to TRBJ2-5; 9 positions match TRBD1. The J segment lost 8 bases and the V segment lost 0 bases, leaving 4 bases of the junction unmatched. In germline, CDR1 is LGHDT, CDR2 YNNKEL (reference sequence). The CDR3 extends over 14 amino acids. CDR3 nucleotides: TGTGCCAGCAGCCAAGAGGGACAGGGTAACACCCAGTACTTC. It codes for CASSQEGQGNTQYF.

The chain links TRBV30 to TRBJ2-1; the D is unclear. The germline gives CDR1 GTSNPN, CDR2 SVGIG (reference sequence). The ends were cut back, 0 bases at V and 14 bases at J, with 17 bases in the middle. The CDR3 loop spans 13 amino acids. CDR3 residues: CAWSVREVAAEFF. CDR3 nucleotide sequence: TGTGCCTGGAGTGTTCGAGAGGTGGCGGCGGAGTTCTTC.

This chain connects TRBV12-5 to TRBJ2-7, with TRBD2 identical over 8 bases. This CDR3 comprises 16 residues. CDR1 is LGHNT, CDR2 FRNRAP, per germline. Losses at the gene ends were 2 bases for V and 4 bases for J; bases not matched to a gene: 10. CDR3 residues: CASGLRLGTSSYEQYF. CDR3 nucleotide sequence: TGTGCTAGTGGTTTGCGTCTCGGGACTAGTAGTTACGAGCAGTACTTC.

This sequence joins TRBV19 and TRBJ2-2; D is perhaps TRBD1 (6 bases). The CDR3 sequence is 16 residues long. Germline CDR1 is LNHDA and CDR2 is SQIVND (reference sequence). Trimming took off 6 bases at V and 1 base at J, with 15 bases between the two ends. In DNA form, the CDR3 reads TGTGCCAGTAGCGCCTTCCGGGACAAGAACACCGGGGAGCTGTTTTTT. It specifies CASSAFRDKNTGELFF.

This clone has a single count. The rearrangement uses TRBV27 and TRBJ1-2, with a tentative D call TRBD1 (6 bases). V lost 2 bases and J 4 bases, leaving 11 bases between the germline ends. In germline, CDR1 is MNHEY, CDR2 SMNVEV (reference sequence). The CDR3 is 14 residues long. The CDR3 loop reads CASSLDGTPYGYTF. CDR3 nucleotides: TGTGCCAGCAGTTTAGACGGGACACCCTATGGCTACACCTTC.

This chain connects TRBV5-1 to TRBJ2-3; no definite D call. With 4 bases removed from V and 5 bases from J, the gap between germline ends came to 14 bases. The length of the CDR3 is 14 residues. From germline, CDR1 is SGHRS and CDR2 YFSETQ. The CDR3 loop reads CASSPQPQKDTQYF. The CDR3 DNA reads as TGCGCCAGCAGCCCGCAACCCCAGAAAGATACGCAGTATTTT.